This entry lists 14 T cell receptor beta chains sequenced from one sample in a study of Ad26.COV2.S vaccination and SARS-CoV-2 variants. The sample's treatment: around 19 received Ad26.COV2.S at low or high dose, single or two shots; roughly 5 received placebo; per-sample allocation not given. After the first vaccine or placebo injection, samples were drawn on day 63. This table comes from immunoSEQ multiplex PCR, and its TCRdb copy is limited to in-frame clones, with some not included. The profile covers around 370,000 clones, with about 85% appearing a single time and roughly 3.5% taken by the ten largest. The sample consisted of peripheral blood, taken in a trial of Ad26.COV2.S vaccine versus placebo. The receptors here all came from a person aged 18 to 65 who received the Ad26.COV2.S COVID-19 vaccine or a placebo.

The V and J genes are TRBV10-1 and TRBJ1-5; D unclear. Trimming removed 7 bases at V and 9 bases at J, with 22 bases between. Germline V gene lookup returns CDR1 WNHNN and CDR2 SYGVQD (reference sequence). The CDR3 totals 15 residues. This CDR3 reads CASTNLVAGWAPQHF. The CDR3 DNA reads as TGCGCCAGCACTAATCTGGTAGCCGGCTGGGCGCCCCAGCATTTT.

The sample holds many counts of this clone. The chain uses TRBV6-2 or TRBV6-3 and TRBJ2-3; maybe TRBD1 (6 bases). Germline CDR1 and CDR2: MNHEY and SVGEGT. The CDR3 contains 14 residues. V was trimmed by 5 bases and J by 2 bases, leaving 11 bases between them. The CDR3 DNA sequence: TGTGCCAGCAGTGAGGGACACTACACAGATACGCAGTATTTT. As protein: CASSEGHYTDTQYF.

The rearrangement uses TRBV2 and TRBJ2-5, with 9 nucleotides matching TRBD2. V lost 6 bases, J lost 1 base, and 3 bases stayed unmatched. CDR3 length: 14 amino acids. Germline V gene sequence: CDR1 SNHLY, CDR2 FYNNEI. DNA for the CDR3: TGTGCCAGCAGAGCTAGCGGGGCCCAAGAGACCCAGTACTTC. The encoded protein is CASRASGAQETQYF.

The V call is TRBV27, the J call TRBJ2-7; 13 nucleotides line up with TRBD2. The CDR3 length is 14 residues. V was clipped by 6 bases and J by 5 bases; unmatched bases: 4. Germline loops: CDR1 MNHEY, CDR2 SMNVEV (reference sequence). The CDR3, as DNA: TGTGCCAGCAGGGGACTAGCGGGGAGGAACGAGCAGTACTTC. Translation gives CASRGLAGRNEQYF.

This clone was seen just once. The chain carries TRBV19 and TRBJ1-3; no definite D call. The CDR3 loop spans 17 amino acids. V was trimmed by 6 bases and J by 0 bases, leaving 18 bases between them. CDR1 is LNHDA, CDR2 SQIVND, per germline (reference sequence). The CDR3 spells CASSLRLTAYSGNTIYF. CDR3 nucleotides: TGTGCCAGTAGCCTACGACTCACTGCGTACTCTGGAAACACCATATATTTT.

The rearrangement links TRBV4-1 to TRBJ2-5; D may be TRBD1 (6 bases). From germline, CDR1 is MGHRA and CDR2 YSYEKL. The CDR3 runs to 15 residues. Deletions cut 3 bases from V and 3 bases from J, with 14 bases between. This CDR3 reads CASSHPGRGKETQYF. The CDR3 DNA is TGCGCCAGCAGCCATCCGGGCAGGGGCAAAGAGACCCAGTACTTC.

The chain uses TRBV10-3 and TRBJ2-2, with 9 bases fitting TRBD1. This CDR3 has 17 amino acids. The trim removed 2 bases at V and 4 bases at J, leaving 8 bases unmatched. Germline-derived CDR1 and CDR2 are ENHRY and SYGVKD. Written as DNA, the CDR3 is TGTGCCATCAGTGAGCTATCCACAGGGGGCGGCACCGGGGAGCTGTTTTTT. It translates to CAISELSTGGGTGELFF.

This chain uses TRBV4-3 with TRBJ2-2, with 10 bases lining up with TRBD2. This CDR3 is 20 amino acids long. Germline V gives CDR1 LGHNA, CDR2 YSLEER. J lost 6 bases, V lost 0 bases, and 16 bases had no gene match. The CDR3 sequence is CASSQDVASGGHWVAGELFF. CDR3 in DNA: TGCGCCAGCAGCCAAGATGTGGCTAGCGGGGGCCATTGGGTGGCCGGGGAGCTGTTTTTT.

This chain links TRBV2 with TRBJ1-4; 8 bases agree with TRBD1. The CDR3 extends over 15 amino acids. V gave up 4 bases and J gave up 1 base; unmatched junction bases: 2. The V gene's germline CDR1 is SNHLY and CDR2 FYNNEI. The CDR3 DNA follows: TGTGCCAGCAGTGGGACAGGGAGAACTAATGAAAAACTGTTTTTT. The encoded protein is CASSGTGRTNEKLFF. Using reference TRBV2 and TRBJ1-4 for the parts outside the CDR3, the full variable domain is EPEVTQTPSHQVTQMGQEVILRCVPISNHLYFYWYRQILGQKVEFLVSFYNNEISEKSEIFDDQFSVERPDGSNFTLKIRSTKLEDSAMYFCASSGTGRTNEKLFFGSGTQLSVL.

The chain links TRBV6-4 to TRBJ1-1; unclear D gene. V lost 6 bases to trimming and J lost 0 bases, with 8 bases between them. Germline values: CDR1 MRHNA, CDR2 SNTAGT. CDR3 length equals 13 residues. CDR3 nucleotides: TGTGCCAGCAGCACAGCGATGAACACTGAAGCTTTCTTT. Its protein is CASSTAMNTEAFF.

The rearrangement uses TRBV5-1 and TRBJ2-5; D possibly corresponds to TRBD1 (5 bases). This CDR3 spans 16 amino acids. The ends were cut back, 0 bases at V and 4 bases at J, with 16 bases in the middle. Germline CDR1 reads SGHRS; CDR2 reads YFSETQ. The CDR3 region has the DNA TGCGCCAGCAGCTTGGAATTTTTGCAGGGTTCAGAGACCCAGTACTTC. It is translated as CASSLEFLQGSETQYF.

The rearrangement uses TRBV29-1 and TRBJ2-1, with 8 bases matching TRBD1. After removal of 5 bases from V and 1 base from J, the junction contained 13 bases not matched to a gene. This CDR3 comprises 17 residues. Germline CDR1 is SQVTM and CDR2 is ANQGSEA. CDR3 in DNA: TGCAGCGTTTTGAGCCGGGCCAGGGACAGGTCCTACAATGAGCAGTTCTTC. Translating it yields CSVLSRARDRSYNEQFF.

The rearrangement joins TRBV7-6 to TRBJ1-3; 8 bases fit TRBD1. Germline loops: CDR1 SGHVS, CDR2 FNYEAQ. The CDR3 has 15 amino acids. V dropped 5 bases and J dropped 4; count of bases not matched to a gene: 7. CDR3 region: CASSPGQGRGNTIYF. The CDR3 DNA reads TGTGCCAGCAGCCCAGGACAGGGTAGAGGAAACACCATATATTTT. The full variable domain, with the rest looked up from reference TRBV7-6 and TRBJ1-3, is GAGVSQSPRYKVTKRGQDVALRCDPISGHVSLYWYRQALGQGPEFLTYFNYEAQQDKSGLPNDRFSAERPEGSISTLTIQRTEQRDSAMYRCASSPGQGRGNTIYFGEGSWLTVV.

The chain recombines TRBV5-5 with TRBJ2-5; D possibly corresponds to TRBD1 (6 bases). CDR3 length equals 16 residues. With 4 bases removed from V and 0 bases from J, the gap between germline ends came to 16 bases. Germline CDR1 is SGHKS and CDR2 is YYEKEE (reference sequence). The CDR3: CASSTPRGPYQETQYF. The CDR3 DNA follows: TGTGCCAGCAGCACGCCCAGGGGCCCGTACCAAGAGACCCAGTACTTC.